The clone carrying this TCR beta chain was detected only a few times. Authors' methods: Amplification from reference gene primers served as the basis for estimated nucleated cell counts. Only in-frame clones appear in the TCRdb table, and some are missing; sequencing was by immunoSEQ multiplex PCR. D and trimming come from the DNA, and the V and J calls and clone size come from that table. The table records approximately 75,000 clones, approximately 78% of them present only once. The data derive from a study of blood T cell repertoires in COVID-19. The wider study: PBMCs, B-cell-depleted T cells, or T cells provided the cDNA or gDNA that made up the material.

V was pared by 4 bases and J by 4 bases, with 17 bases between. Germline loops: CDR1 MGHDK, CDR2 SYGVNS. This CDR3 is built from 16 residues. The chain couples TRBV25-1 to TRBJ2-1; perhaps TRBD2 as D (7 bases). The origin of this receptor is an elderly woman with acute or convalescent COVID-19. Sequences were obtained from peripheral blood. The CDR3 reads CASSALGGGPYNEQFF. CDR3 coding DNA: TGTGCCAGCAGTGCCCTAGGGGGGGGCCCTTACAATGAGCAGTTCTTC.